Presented here are 22 T cell receptor beta chains from one specimen sequenced in a study of blood T cell repertoires in COVID-19. Using immunoSEQ multiplex PCR, the repertoire was profiled, and TCRdb retains in-frame clones only, with some absent. The table lists roughly 150,000 clones, 75% to 90% of them singletons. Source material: peripheral blood. These receptor sequences come from a woman aged 70-85 years with acute or convalescent COVID-19.

V is TRBV6-5 and J is TRBJ2-7; 7 bases agree with TRBD1. This CDR3 is built from 14 residues. Germline-derived CDR1 and CDR2 are MNHEY and SVGAGI. V was pared by 6 bases and J by 3 bases, with 8 bases of the junction left unmatched. CDR3 amino acids: CASRPRGQSYEQYV. DNA for the CDR3: TGTGCCAGCAGACCACGGGGACAGAGCTACGAGCAGTACGTC.

CDR3 bases: TGTGCCAGCAGCGACTCTGGCTCCTACGAGCAGTACTTC. Encoded protein: CASSDSGSYEQYF. V gene TRBV7-9 combines with J gene TRBJ2-7; no reliable D call. V lost 5 bases and J 0 bases, leaving 8 bases between the germline ends. Germline CDR1 is SEHNR and CDR2 is FQNEAQ (reference sequence). The CDR3 has 13 residues. Full variable domain (rest looked up from reference TRBV7-9 and TRBJ2-7): DTGVSQNPRHKITKRGQNVTFRCDPISEHNRLYWYRQTLGQGPEFLTYFQNEAQLEKSRLLSDRFSAERPKGSFSTLEIQRTEQGDSAMYLCASSDSGSYEQYFGPGTRLTVT.

This chain links TRBV5-4 with TRBJ1-2; D is unclear. V was cut by 0 bases and J by 4 bases, with 4 bases left in between. Germline V gene sequence: CDR1 SGHNT, CDR2 YYREEE (reference sequence). The CDR3 runs to 12 residues. The CDR3 nucleotides are TGTGCCAGCAGCTTGGACAGCTATGGCTACACCTTC. Amino acids: CASSLDSYGYTF. Looking up the rest from reference TRBV5-4 and TRBJ1-2 gives the full variable domain: ETGVTQSPTHLIKTRGQQVTLRCSSQSGHNTVSWYQQALGQGPQFIFQYYREEENGRGNFPPRFSGLQFPNYSSELNVNALELDDSALYLCASSLDSYGYTFGSGTRLTVV.

The chain recombines TRBV27 with TRBJ1-3, with 8 bases matching TRBD1. The CDR3 is 14 amino acids. V shed 8 bases and J 2 bases; nucleotides not matched to a gene: 5. The germline V gene has CDR1 MNHEY and CDR2 SMNVEV (reference sequence). The CDR3 is CASRKTGAGNTIYF. CDR3 sequence (DNA): TGTGCCAGCCGTAAGACAGGGGCTGGAAACACCATATATTTT.

The chain recombines TRBV19 with TRBJ1-1; D is uncertain. Trimming stripped 3 bases from V and 1 base from J, with 6 bases between. The CDR3 is 13 amino acids. Germline lookup yields CDR1 LNHDA and CDR2 SQIVND (reference sequence). CDR3 sequence (DNA): TGTGCCAGTAGTATTATACAGAACACTGAAGCTTTCTTT. Its translation: CASSIIQNTEAFF.

This clone was seen just once. The chain uses TRBV4-2 and TRBJ2-1, with D unclear. Per the germline V gene, CDR1 is LGHNA and CDR2 is YNFKEQ. V was shortened by 2 bases and J by 8 bases, with 7 bases between the two germline ends. The CDR3 runs to 12 residues. The CDR3 protein is CASSQSRDEQFF. As DNA, the CDR3 is TGTGCCAGCAGCCAATCCCGAGATGAGCAGTTCTTC.

The chain is built from TRBV28 and TRBJ2-2, with D hard to call. Germline CDR1 and CDR2: MDHEN and SYDVKM. The CDR3 sequence is 12 residues long. V was shortened by 8 bases and J by 1 base, with 5 bases between the two germline ends. Here the CDR3 DNA reads TGTGCCAGCCTCAGGAACACCGGGGAGCTGTTTTTT. This encodes CASLRNTGELFF.

The chain links TRBV10-3 to TRBJ1-5; no definite D call. V lost 2 bases and J lost 11, with 13 bases in between. Germline V gene sequence: CDR1 ENHRY, CDR2 SYGVKD. The CDR3 extends over 13 amino acids. CDR3 loop: CAISEAGSVAQHF. CDR3 in DNA: TGTGCCATCAGTGAGGCGGGCTCAGTGGCCCAGCATTTT.

V is TRBV7-8 and J is TRBJ1-2; the match to TRBD1 covers 8 bases. This CDR3 contains 14 residues. The trim removed 4 bases at V and 8 bases at J, leaving 9 bases unmatched. Per germline, CDR1 SGHVS and CDR2 FQNEAQ. The chain's CDR3 is CASSSQGAGGGYTF. CDR3 coding DNA: TGTGCCAGCAGCTCCCAGGGGGCGGGTGGAGGCTACACCTTC.

This chain connects TRBV28 to TRBJ2-6; D possibly corresponds to TRBD2 (6 bases). V was shortened by 2 bases and J by 3 bases, with 11 bases between the two germline ends. Per the germline V gene, CDR1 is MDHEN and CDR2 is SYDVKM. CDR3 length: 16 residues. For the CDR3, the DNA is TGTGCCAGCAGTTTACTCCAGGGAGGTGGGGCCAACGTCCTGACTTTC. It yields the protein CASSLLQGGGANVLTF.

The chain employs TRBV18 and TRBJ2-7; possible D gene TRBD1, 5 bases. This CDR3 region has 13 residues. Looked up from germline, CDR1 is KGHSH and CDR2 is LQKENI. The germline V and J ends were trimmed by 4 bases and 5 bases, with 12 bases remaining between them. DNA for the CDR3: TGTGCCAGCTCACTCTTACAGGCGAACGAGCAGTACGTC. This translates into CASSLLQANEQYV.

The chain combines TRBV28 with TRBJ1-2, with 10 positions matching TRBD1. Germline V gene lookup returns CDR1 MDHEN and CDR2 SYDVKM. V lost 5 bases to trimming and J lost 2 bases; unmatched junction nucleotides: 2. The CDR3 has 14 amino acids. In DNA, the CDR3 is TGTGCCAGCAGTCCGGGACAGGGGAACTATGGCTACACCTTC. Amino acids: CASSPGQGNYGYTF.

This clone has more than one count but fewer than ten. The chain uses TRBV3-1 (or the pseudogene TRBV3-2) and TRBJ2-2; possibly TRBD2 for D (6 bases). Germline assignment: CDR1 LGHDT and CDR2 YNNKEL (reference sequence). Trimming took off 1 base at V and 4 bases at J, with 10 bases between the two ends. There are 15 residues in the CDR3. CDR3 DNA sequence: TGTGCCAGCAGCCAAGGGAGGACTATCACCGGGGAGCTGTTTTTT. This codes for CASSQGRTITGELFF.

This chain connects TRBV7-8 to TRBJ2-6; 9 nucleotides line up with TRBD1. This CDR3 region has 18 residues. Per the germline V gene, CDR1 is SGHVS and CDR2 is FQNEAQ. With 6 bases clipped from V and 0 bases from J, the junction kept 9 bases outside the gene matches. The CDR3 nucleotides are TGTGCCAGCAGGTCAACAGGGGGCCCAGGCTCTGGGGCCAACGTCCTGACTTTC. Translating gives CASRSTGGPGSGANVLTF.

The chain joins TRBV23-1 to TRBJ1-5; 7 nucleotides align to TRBD1. TRBV23-1 is placed among ORFs of uncertain function. V lost 4 bases and J lost 9; bases outside the gene matches: 18. The CDR3 extends over 17 amino acids. This chain's CDR3 is CASSLSPGATGSGPQHF. The CDR3 nucleotides are TGCGCCAGCAGTCTCTCCCCGGGGGCGACAGGGTCCGGGCCCCAGCATTTT.

The CDR3 sequence is CASSLLRPAGKPNTGELFF. The CDR3 DNA is TGCGCCAGCAGCCTCCTGAGGCCGGCGGGGAAACCGAACACCGGGGAGCTGTTTTTT. V is TRBV4-3 and J is TRBJ2-2; possible D gene TRBD2, 6 bases. This CDR3 region has 19 residues. Trimming stripped 4 bases from V and 0 bases from J, with 21 bases between. Per the germline V gene, CDR1 is LGHNA and CDR2 is YSLEER.

This sequence joins TRBV5-6 and TRBJ1-2, with TRBD1 as a possible D gene (6 bases). V lost 0 bases to trimming and J lost 4 bases, with 19 bases between them. The CDR3 sequence is 17 residues long. Germline lookup yields CDR1 SGHDT and CDR2 YYEEEE. The CDR3 reads CASSLANRGTGTYGYTF. CDR3 DNA: TGTGCCAGCAGCTTGGCCAATCGGGGAACAGGGACCTATGGCTACACCTTC.

The genes are TRBV6-5 and TRBJ1-5; no definite D call. This CDR3 has 13 amino acids. Per the germline V gene, CDR1 is MNHEY and CDR2 is SVGAGI. Trimming removed 3 bases from V and 6 bases from J, with 9 bases in between. CDR3 residues: CASSYTAGQPQHF. The CDR3 DNA sequence: TGTGCCAGCAGTTATACCGCGGGTCAGCCCCAGCATTTT.

The chain combines TRBV6-5 with TRBJ2-1; the D gene is possibly TRBD1 (5 bases). The CDR3 is 12 residues long. Between the trimmed V and J ends, which lost 6 bases and 13 bases, there was a span of 16 bases. Looked up from germline, CDR1 is MNHEY and CDR2 is SVGAGI. The CDR3 nucleotides read TGTGCCAGCAGCCAACAGGAATCTAATCAGTTCTTC. This encodes CASSQQESNQFF.

The J gene is TRBJ1-5, the V gene TRBV6-1; D perhaps matches TRBD1 (5 bases). Germline CDR1 is MNHNS and CDR2 is SASEGT. The CDR3 length is 15 residues. The V gene lost 0 bases and the J gene lost 6 bases, with 12 bases spanning the gap. The CDR3 protein is CASSEASTGVQPQHF. The CDR3 nucleotides read TGTGCCAGCAGTGAAGCGAGCACAGGAGTTCAGCCCCAGCATTTT.

This chain joins TRBV7-9 and TRBJ1-2; 7 positions match TRBD1. Trimming removed 5 bases from V and 2 bases from J; junction bases left unmatched: 8. Looked up from germline, CDR1 is SEHNR and CDR2 is FQNEAQ (reference sequence). The CDR3 is 15 residues long. The CDR3 coding sequence is TGTGCCAGCAGCGAGGTCGTGACAGGGAACTATGGCTACACCTTC. It translates to CASSEVVTGNYGYTF. The full variable domain, its missing parts supplied by reference TRBV7-9 and TRBJ1-2, is DTGVSQNPRHKITKRGQNVTFRCDPISEHNRLYWYRQTLGQGPEFLTYFQNEAQLEKSRLLSDRFSAERPKGSFSTLEIQRTEQGDSAMYLCASSEVVTGNYGYTFGSGTRLTVV.

Only one count was recorded for this clone. The rearrangement joins TRBV5-1 to TRBJ2-5; 7 bases map to TRBD1. Per germline, CDR1 SGHRS and CDR2 YFSETQ. The CDR3 extends over 15 amino acids. Trimming cost V 0 bases and J 0 bases; bases outside gene matches: 2. CDR3 sequence: CASSLAGQYQETQYF. The CDR3 DNA follows: TGCGCCAGCAGCTTGGCGGGACAGTACCAAGAGACCCAGTACTTC.